Below, 32 T cell receptor beta chains from the same sample are listed, as sequenced in a study of shared clonotypes between healthy human individuals. Sequenced by immunoSEQ multiplex PCR; TCRdb stores in-frame clones only, minus some. Of roughly 850,000 clones in the sample, 96% were seen once. Only CD45RO-negative cells positively selected for CCR7 counted as naive CD8 cells, so terminally differentiated effector memory CD45RA+ cells were excluded. The material sequenced was naive CD8+ T cells sorted from blood. All receptors derive from a man aged 25-45 years in good health.

The chain couples TRBV4-2 to TRBJ2-7; no clear D. CDR1 is LGHNA and CDR2 is YNFKEQ in the germline V gene. The V gene lost 3 bases and the J gene lost 5 bases, with 11 bases spanning the gap. The CDR3 spans 13 residues. The CDR3 loop is CASSHPSYDEQYF. CDR3 coding DNA: TGTGCCAGCAGCCACCCGTCATACGACGAGCAGTACTTC.

In this sample, this clone turned up once. The rearrangement uses TRBV2 and TRBJ1-5; no reliable D call. Trimming removed 4 bases at V and 9 bases at J, with 10 bases between. The germline gives CDR1 SNHLY, CDR2 FYNNEI. The CDR3 sequence is 12 residues long. The CDR3 nucleotides read TGTGCCAGCAGTGGGCAGGAGGCGCCCCAGCATTTT. Its translation: CASSGQEAPQHF. The full variable domain, in which reference TRBV2 and TRBJ1-5 provide the parts outside the CDR3, is EPEVTQTPSHQVTQMGQEVILRCVPISNHLYFYWYRQILGQKVEFLVSFYNNEISEKSEIFDDQFSVERPDGSNFTLKIRSTKLEDSAMYFCASSGQEAPQHFGDGTRLSIL.

The chain has TRBV16 and TRBJ2-7; a weak D match, TRBD2 (5 bases). This CDR3 is 14 amino acids long. Germline-derived CDR1 and CDR2 are KGHSY and FQNENV. The V end was cut by 5 bases, the J end by 2 bases, with 13 bases between. CDR3 nucleotides: TGTGCCAGCAGCATGGGGTACGGGGCCTACGAGCAGTACTTC. Translated, it gives CASSMGYGAYEQYF.

The rearrangement uses TRBV4-3 and TRBJ2-3, with TRBD2 matching 11 bases. This CDR3 spans 16 amino acids. Germline assignment: CDR1 LGHNA and CDR2 YSLEER. The ends lost 3 bases at V and 5 bases at J; junction bases unmatched: 7. For the CDR3, the DNA is TGCGCCAGCAGCCATAATCTAGCGGGAGGCGGAGATACGCAGTATTTT. The encoded protein is CASSHNLAGGGDTQYF.

This chain links TRBV6-5 with TRBJ1-4, with TRBD1 identical over 7 bases. Germline trimming cut 7 bases from V and 0 bases from J; bases unmatched to any gene: 5. Germline V gene sequence: CDR1 MNHEY, CDR2 SVGAGI. This CDR3 comprises 15 residues. The CDR3 bases are TGTGCCAGCACCACCGGGACAGCAACTAATGAAAAACTGTTTTTT. Protein product: CASTTGTATNEKLFF.

This sequence joins TRBV7-9 and TRBJ1-1; the D is unclear. The CDR3 has 10 residues. Trimming stripped 3 bases from V and 5 bases from J, with 1 base between. Looked up from germline, CDR1 is SEHNR and CDR2 is FQNEAQ (reference sequence). The CDR3 is CASSLTEAFF. DNA for the CDR3: TGTGCCAGCAGCTTGACTGAAGCTTTCTTT.

The CDR3 DNA reads as TGTGCCAGCAGCGGGACAGGGACCTCCCCGGCTTTCTTT. It is translated as CASSGTGTSPAFF. The chain combines TRBV5-4 with TRBJ1-1; 9 bases match TRBD1. This CDR3 is 13 amino acids long. The V gene end was trimmed by 4 bases and the J gene end by 11 bases; junction bases not matched to a gene: 9. Germline values: CDR1 SGHNT, CDR2 YYREEE (reference sequence). The whole variable domain, remainder taken from reference TRBV5-4 and TRBJ1-1, is ETGVTQSPTHLIKTRGQQVTLRCSSQSGHNTVSWYQQALGQGPQFIFQYYREEENGRGNFPPRFSGLQFPNYSSELNVNALELDDSALYLCASSGTGTSPAFFGQGTRLTVV.

The chain has TRBV29-1 and TRBJ2-1, with 9 bases matching TRBD2. CDR1 is SQVTM and CDR2 is ANQGSEA in the germline V gene. J lost 7 bases, V lost 0 bases, and 10 bases had no gene match. CDR3 length: 16 amino acids. CDR3: CSVEDHSSGRMNEQFF. The CDR3 coding sequence is TGCAGCGTTGAAGACCACAGTAGCGGGAGAATGAATGAGCAGTTCTTC.

The gene calls are TRBV28 and TRBJ2-1; 13 positions match TRBD2. This CDR3 has 16 amino acids. V was pared by 6 bases and J by 6 bases, with 8 bases of the junction left unmatched. Germline assignment: CDR1 MDHEN and CDR2 SYDVKM. As DNA, the CDR3 is TGTGCCAGCAGCCACCGAGGACTAGCGGGGGCCAATGAGCAGTTCTTC. Its protein is CASSHRGLAGANEQFF.

The chain recombines TRBV19 with TRBJ1-1; 8 bases map to TRBD1. The CDR3 has 14 residues. Germline V gives CDR1 LNHDA, CDR2 SQIVND (reference sequence). J lost 8 bases, V lost 5 bases, and 10 bases had no gene match. The CDR3 DNA follows: TGTGCCAGTAGTCTTACCGGGACAGGAGCCGAAGCTTTCTTT. Its protein is CASSLTGTGAEAFF.

The chain joins TRBV9 to TRBJ1-5, with 10 bases that match TRBD1. The CDR3 consists of 18 residues. The germline V gene has CDR1 SGDLS and CDR2 YYNGEE. V was pared by 4 bases and J by 3 bases, with 13 bases of the junction left unmatched. CDR3 sequence (DNA): TGTGCCAGCAGCCCTCACTCGATGGACAGGGGGGACAATCAGCCCCAGCATTTT. As protein: CASSPHSMDRGDNQPQHF.

This clone has only one observation. The chain uses TRBV30 and TRBJ1-1; 8 bases match TRBD1. The CDR3 extends over 10 amino acids. V lost 7 bases, J lost 8 bases, and 3 bases stayed unmatched. Germline CDR1 reads GTSNPN; CDR2 reads SVGIG (reference sequence). The CDR3 reads CASWTGEAFF. In DNA form, the CDR3 reads TGTGCCTCGTGGACAGGGGAAGCTTTCTTT.

The rearrangement uses TRBV14 and TRBJ2-2, with 7 bases that match TRBD2. With V trimmed by 0 bases and J by 4 bases, 5 bases remained unmatched. The CDR3 sequence is 16 residues long. Germline V lookup: CDR1 SGHDN, CDR2 FVKESK. The CDR3 spells CASSQDPSGGTGELFF. The CDR3 DNA follows: TGTGCCAGCAGCCAAGATCCTAGCGGCGGCACCGGGGAGCTGTTTTTT.

J is TRBJ2-7 and V is TRBV7-6; tentative D call: TRBD2 (8 bases). The CDR3 has 14 residues. The V end was cut by 6 bases, the J end by 7 bases, with 19 bases between. In germline, CDR1 is SGHVS, CDR2 FNYEAQ. CDR3 residues: CASRAGDSSGEQYF. The CDR3 DNA is TGTGCCAGCAGAGCGGGGGACAGCTCGGGGGAGCAGTACTTC.

In DNA, the CDR3 is TGTGCCAGCGGGGGAGGGGGAACTAACTATGGCTACACCTTC. Its protein product is CASGGGGTNYGYTF. This chain joins TRBV2 and TRBJ1-2; maybe TRBD1 (6 bases). Germline V gives CDR1 SNHLY, CDR2 FYNNEI. The CDR3 loop spans 14 amino acids. V lost 8 bases and J 0 bases, leaving 13 bases between the germline ends.

The chain recombines TRBV6-1 with TRBJ2-7, with D perhaps assigned TRBD1 or TRBD2 (5 bases each). V lost 4 bases to trimming and J lost 6 bases, with 19 bases between them. CDR3 length: 15 amino acids. The V gene's germline CDR1 is MNHNS and CDR2 SASEGT. Here the CDR3 DNA reads TGTGCCAGCAGTGTGACCCGGGGACCCGGCCCCGAGCAGTACTTC. Its translation is CASSVTRGPGPEQYF.

In regard to this clone: Other DNA sequences in the same sample also yield this CDR3. The chain couples TRBV9 to TRBJ2-7, with 11 bases fitting TRBD2. J gave up 4 bases and V 4 bases, and 4 bases lay outside the gene matches. The CDR3 sequence is 14 residues long. Germline lookup yields CDR1 SGDLS and CDR2 YYNGEE. The CDR3 is CASSLTSGSYEQYF. DNA of the CDR3: TGTGCCAGCAGCCTAACTAGCGGGAGTTACGAGCAGTACTTC.

This clone appeared once. This rearrangement joins TRBV7-6 to TRBJ1-1, with 7 nucleotides matching TRBD1. CDR1 and CDR2 from the germline V gene are SGHVS and FNYEAQ. V was pared by 5 bases and J by 8 bases, with 14 bases of the junction left unmatched. This CDR3 is 15 amino acids long. Here the CDR3 reads CASSPRQGSAEEAFF. As DNA, the CDR3 is TGTGCCAGCAGCCCCCGACAGGGTTCGGCAGAGGAAGCTTTCTTT.

The chain links TRBV10-2 to TRBJ1-1; 10 bases align to TRBD1. From germline, CDR1 is WSHSY and CDR2 SAAADI. With V trimmed by 10 bases and J by 3 bases, 5 bases remained unmatched. The CDR3 is made up of 13 amino acids. The CDR3 DNA reads TGCGCCACCGCGACAGGGGGCTACACTGAAGCTTTCTTT. It translates to CATATGGYTEAFF.

The CDR3, as DNA: TGTGCCAGCAGCTTAGGACGAAGCGGGACCTACAATGAGCAGTTCTTC. This encodes CASSLGRSGTYNEQFF. The chain links TRBV11-2 to TRBJ2-1, with 7 bases aligning to TRBD2. Germline V gene sequence: CDR1 SGHAT, CDR2 FQNNGV. V lost 1 base to trimming and J lost 2 bases; unmatched junction nucleotides: 5. The CDR3 runs to 16 residues.

V and J are TRBV2 and TRBJ2-7; D unclear. This CDR3 has 11 residues. Per the germline V gene, CDR1 is SNHLY and CDR2 is FYNNEI. V was pared by 11 bases and J by 2 bases, with 10 bases between. As DNA, the CDR3 is TGTGCCCCTTCGGACGCCTACGAGCAGTACTTC. Translation gives CAPSDAYEQYF.

A single count supports this clone. The chain carries TRBV7-9 and TRBJ1-1; 8 bases agree with TRBD1. The CDR3 loop spans 13 amino acids. Trimming removed 5 bases from V and 7 bases from J; junction bases left unmatched: 6. CDR1 is SEHNR and CDR2 is FQNEAQ in the germline V gene (reference sequence). DNA of the CDR3: TGTGCCAGCAGCCCCGGCAGGGGGCTTGAAGCTTTCTTT. It codes for CASSPGRGLEAFF.

The chain has TRBV28 and TRBJ2-5; 9 nucleotides line up with TRBD2. Per the germline V gene, CDR1 is MDHEN and CDR2 is SYDVKM. V dropped 2 bases and J dropped 1; count of bases not matched to a gene: 2. This CDR3 spans 15 amino acids. Written as DNA, the CDR3 is TGTGCCAGCAGTTTAGGGACTAGCCCCCAAGAGACCCAGTACTTC. Translated, it gives CASSLGTSPQETQYF. Drawing the rest from reference TRBV28 and TRBJ2-5, the complete variable domain is DVKVTQSSRYLVKRTGEKVFLECVQDMDHENMFWYRQDPGLGLRLIYFSYDVKMKEKGDIPEGYSVSREKKERFSLILESASTNQTSMYLCASSLGTSPQETQYFGPGTRLLVL.

This chain connects TRBV19 to TRBJ2-7; D possibly corresponds to TRBD1 (6 bases). V was shortened by 8 bases and J by 5 bases, with 19 bases between the two germline ends. The CDR3 length is 14 residues. Germline CDR1 reads LNHDA; CDR2 reads SQIVND (reference sequence). The CDR3 sequence: CASSQGVYPDEQYF. The CDR3 DNA follows: TGTGCCAGTTCACAGGGTGTTTATCCGGACGAGCAGTACTTC.

The J gene is TRBJ2-2, the V gene TRBV10-3, with TRBD1 matching over 7 bases. V was pared by 0 bases and J by 0 bases, with 4 bases of the junction left unmatched. Germline V gene data show CDR1 as ENHRY and CDR2 as SYGVKD. The CDR3 loop spans 17 amino acids. The CDR3 DNA reads as TGTGCCATCAGTGAGTCGGGGACAGTACCGAACACCGGGGAGCTGTTTTTT. Translated, it gives CAISESGTVPNTGELFF.

For this clone: This same CDR3 is encoded by further DNA sequences in the sample. This rearrangement joins TRBV5-1 to TRBJ2-7; TRBD1 might be the D (6 bases). The CDR3 is 15 residues long. The V gene's germline CDR1 is SGHRS and CDR2 YFSETQ. Trimming removed 0 bases at V and 0 bases at J, with 10 bases between. CDR3 bases: TGCGCCAGCAGCTTGGAAACAGGGAGCTCCTACGAGCAGTACTTC. This encodes CASSLETGSSYEQYF.

The chain recombines TRBV7-8 with TRBJ2-5, with D possibly being TRBD2 (5 bases). Germline V gene data show CDR1 as SGHVS and CDR2 as FQNEAQ. Deletions cut 1 base from V and 0 bases from J, with 15 bases between. The CDR3 consists of 17 residues. The CDR3 DNA is TGTGCCAGCAGCTTAGTGAGGAGGCCGGTTAACCAAGAGACCCAGTACTTC. It encodes CASSLVRRPVNQETQYF. The entire variable domain, with the rest obtained from reference TRBV7-8 and TRBJ2-5, is as follows: GAGVSQSPRYKVAKRGQDVALRCDPISGHVSLFWYQQALGQGPEFLTYFQNEAQLDKSGLPSDRFFAERPEGSVSTLKIQRTQQEDSAVYLCASSLVRRPVNQETQYFGPGTRLLVL.

The chain couples TRBV11-2 to TRBJ2-3; 7 bases match TRBD2. V lost 8 bases, J lost 0 bases, and 11 bases stayed unmatched. The V gene's germline CDR1 is SGHAT and CDR2 FQNNGV. This CDR3 has 16 residues. CDR3 in amino acids: CASGRGGSPSTDTQYF. As DNA, the CDR3 is TGTGCCAGCGGTAGGGGCGGGAGTCCTAGCACAGATACGCAGTATTTT. Using reference TRBV11-2 and TRBJ2-3 for the parts outside the CDR3, the full variable domain is EAGVAQSPRYKIIEKRQSVAFWCNPISGHATLYWYQQILGQGPKLLIQFQNNGVVDDSQLPKDRFSAERLKGVDSTLKIQPAKLEDSAVYLCASGRGGSPSTDTQYFGPGTRLTVL.

The chain employs TRBV6-5 and TRBJ1-1; D is undetermined. This CDR3 contains 14 residues. Trimming left V 6 bases short and J 6 bases short, with 17 bases between. CDR1 is MNHEY and CDR2 is SVGAGI in the germline V gene. This CDR3 is CASRPTTGGPEAFF. Here the CDR3 DNA reads TGTGCCAGCAGGCCTACCACCGGCGGTCCTGAAGCTTTCTTT.

The chain couples TRBV2 to TRBJ2-7; D is tentatively TRBD1 or TRBD2 (5 bases each). The V end was cut by 10 bases, the J end by 0 bases, with 13 bases between. The CDR3 has 13 residues. Germline V gene data show CDR1 as SNHLY and CDR2 as FYNNEI. The CDR3 nucleotides read TGTGCCATCCTCGGGACCGGCTCCTACGAGCAGTACTTC. Amino acid sequence: CAILGTGSYEQYF.

J is TRBJ2-3 and V is TRBV27, with D maybe TRBD1 (5 bases). Germline V gene lookup returns CDR1 MNHEY and CDR2 SMNVEV (reference sequence). The CDR3 extends over 14 amino acids. V gave up 6 bases and J gave up 4 bases, with 14 bases separating them. CDR3 in amino acids: CASSPSQGADTQYF. The CDR3, as DNA: TGTGCCAGCAGCCCCTCCCAGGGCGCAGATACGCAGTATTTT.

Turning to this clone: Its ends do not fully match the called genes, so a read error is possible. J is TRBJ1-5 and V is TRBV11-2; TRBD1 is a possible D gene (5 bases). Looked up from germline, CDR1 is SGHAT and CDR2 is FQNNGV. This CDR3 has 14 residues. CDR3 DNA: TGTGCCAGCAGTTTAGGGGACTTGAAGCAGCCCCAGCATTTT. Its protein is CASSLGDLKQPQHF.